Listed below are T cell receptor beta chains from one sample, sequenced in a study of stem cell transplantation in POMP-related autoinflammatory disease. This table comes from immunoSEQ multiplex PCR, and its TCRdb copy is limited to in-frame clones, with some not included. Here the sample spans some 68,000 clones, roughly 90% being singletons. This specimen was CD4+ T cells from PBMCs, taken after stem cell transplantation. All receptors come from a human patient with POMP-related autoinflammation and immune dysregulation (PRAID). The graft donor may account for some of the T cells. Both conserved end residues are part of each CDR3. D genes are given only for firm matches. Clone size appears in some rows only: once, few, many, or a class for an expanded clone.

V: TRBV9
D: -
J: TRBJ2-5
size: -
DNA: TGTGCCAGCAGCGTAGACAGGGCTCAGGGGGAGACCCAGTACTTC
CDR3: CASSVDRAQGETQYF

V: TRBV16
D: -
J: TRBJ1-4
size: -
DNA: TGTGCCAGCAGCCAATCGGCAGGGGTTGGTGAAAAACTGTTTTTT
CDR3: CASSQSAGVGEKLFF

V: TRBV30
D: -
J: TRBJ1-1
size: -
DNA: TGTGCCTGGAGTGTTAACAGCGGTAACACTGAAGCTTTCTTT
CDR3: CAWSVNSGNTEAFF

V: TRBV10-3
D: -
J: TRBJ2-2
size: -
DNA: TGTGCCATCAGGGCCGTCCAGGGGCAGACCGGGGAGCTGTTTTTT
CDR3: CAIRAVQGQTGELFF

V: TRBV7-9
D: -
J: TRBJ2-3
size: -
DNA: TGTGCCAGCAGCGTCGGCCTCGCGGATACGCAGTATTTT
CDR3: CASSVGLADTQYF

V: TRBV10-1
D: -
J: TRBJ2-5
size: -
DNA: TGCGCCAGCAGTGACCGTATCCAAGAGACCCAGTACTTC
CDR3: CASSDRIQETQYF

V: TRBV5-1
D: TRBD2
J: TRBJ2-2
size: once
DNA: TGCGCCAGCAGCCCCAGGTCACCGGGACTAGGGAACACCGGGGAGCTGTTTTTT
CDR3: CASSPRSPGLGNTGELFF

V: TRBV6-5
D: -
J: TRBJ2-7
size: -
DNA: TGTGCCAGCAGTGACTCGATGGAGCAGTACTTC
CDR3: CASSDSMEQYF

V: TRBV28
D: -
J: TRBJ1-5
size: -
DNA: TGTGCCAGCAGTTCGCGACAGGCTAATCAGCCCCAGCATTTT
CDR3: CASSSRQANQPQHF

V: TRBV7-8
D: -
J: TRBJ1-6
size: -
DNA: TGTGCCAGCAGCTTAGGCAGGGTAGGGTCACCCCTCCACTTT
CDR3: CASSLGRVGSPLHF

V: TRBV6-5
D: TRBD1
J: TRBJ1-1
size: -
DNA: TGTGCCAGCATGGGGACAGGGGACACTGAAGCTTTCTTT
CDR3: CASMGTGDTEAFF

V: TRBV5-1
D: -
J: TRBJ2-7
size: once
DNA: TGCGCCAGCAGCTTGCAGGCGGGACCGACCTACGAGCAGTACTTC
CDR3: CASSLQAGPTYEQYF

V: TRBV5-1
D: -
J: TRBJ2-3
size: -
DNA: TGCGCCAGCAGCACCAGCGCGTACGCAGATACGCAGTATTTT
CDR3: CASSTSAYADTQYF

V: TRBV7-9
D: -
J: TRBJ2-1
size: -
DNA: TGTGCCAGCAGCACCCGGACAGGGTTAGCGGGGGAGTCCTACAATGAGCAGTTCTTC
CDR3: CASSTRTGLAGESYNEQFF

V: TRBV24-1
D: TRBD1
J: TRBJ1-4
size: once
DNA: TGTGCCACCAGTGATCCGGGACAGGGTGTTGAAAAACTGTTTTTT
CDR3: CATSDPGQGVEKLFF

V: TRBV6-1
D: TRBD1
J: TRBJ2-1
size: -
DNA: TGTGCCAGCAGTGCCCTCAGGGACAGCTCCTACAATGAGCAGTTCTTC
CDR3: CASSALRDSSYNEQFF

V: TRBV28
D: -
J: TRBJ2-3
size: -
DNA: TGTGCCAGCAGTTTGGGGCTCACAGATACGCAGTATTTT
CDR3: CASSLGLTDTQYF

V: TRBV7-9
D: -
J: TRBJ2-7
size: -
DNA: TGTGCCAGCAGCTGGGAGCCGGGGCAGGCCTCCTACGAGCAGTACTTC
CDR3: CASSWEPGQASYEQYF

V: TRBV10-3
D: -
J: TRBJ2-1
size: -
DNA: TGTGCCATCAGTGAGAACGAAGCTACCCAGCAGTTCTTC
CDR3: CAISENEATQQFF

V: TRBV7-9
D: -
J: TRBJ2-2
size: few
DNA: TGTGCCAGCAGCTTTAGCGGAAGAACCGGGGAGCTGTTTTTT
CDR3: CASSFSGRTGELFF

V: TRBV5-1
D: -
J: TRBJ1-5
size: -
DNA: TGCGCCAGCAGCTTGGCTGACACGAGCAATCAGCCCCAGCATTTT
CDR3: CASSLADTSNQPQHF

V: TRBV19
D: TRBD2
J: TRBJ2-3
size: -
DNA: TGTGCCAGTAGTTCCCTCCTTCGCGGGAGGGGGGCAGATACGCAGTATTTT
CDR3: CASSSLLRGRGADTQYF

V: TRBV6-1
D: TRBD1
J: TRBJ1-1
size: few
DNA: TGTGCCAGCAGTGACAGACAGGGATATACTGAAGCTTTCTTT
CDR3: CASSDRQGYTEAFF

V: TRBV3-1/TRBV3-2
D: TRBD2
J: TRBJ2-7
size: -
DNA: TGTGCCAGCAGCCTGGGTCGACTAGCGGGATTAAGTAACGAGCAGTACTTC
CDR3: CASSLGRLAGLSNEQYF

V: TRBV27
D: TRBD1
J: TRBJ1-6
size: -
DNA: TGTGCCAGCAGACAGGGACAGGCCTTTAGAAATTCACCCCTCCACTTT
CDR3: CASRQGQAFRNSPLHF

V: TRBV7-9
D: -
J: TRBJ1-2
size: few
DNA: TGTGCCAGCAGCTTATGGGGTTCAGAAGCTAACTATGGCTACACCTTC
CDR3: CASSLWGSEANYGYTF

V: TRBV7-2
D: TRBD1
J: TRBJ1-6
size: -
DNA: TGTGCCAGCAGCTTAGGGACAGGGGTCTATAATTCACCCCTCCACTTT
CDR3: CASSLGTGVYNSPLHF

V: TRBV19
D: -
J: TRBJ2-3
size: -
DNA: TGTGCCAGTAGCAAAGACCCCACAGATACGCAGTATTTT
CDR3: CASSKDPTDTQYF

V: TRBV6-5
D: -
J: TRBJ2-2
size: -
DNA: TGTGCCAGCAGAGAGTCGACAGGGAACACCGGGGAGCTGTTTTTT
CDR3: CASRESTGNTGELFF

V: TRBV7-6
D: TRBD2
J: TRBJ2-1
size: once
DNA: TGTGCCAGCAGCCCTGGGACTAGCGCATACAATGAGCAGTTCTTC
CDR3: CASSPGTSAYNEQFF

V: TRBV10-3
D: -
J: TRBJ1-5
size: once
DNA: TGTGCCATCAGTGCGGGGCCGAGCAATCAGCCCCAGCATTTT
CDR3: CAISAGPSNQPQHF

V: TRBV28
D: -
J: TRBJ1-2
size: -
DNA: TGTGCCAGCACCCCCCGCGGGGGCTATGGCTACACCTTC
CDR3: CASTPRGGYGYTF

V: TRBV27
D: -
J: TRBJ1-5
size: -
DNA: TGTGCCGCTTCCTTAGAGGCCAATCAGCCCCAGCATTTT
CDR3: CAASLEANQPQHF

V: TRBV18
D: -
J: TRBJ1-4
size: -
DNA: TGTGCCAGCTCACCATCTGGGCTGACAACTAATGAAAAACTGTTTTTT
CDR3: CASSPSGLTTNEKLFF

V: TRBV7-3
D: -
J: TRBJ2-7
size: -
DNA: TGTGCCAGCAGCTTAAGCCCAGGGGGGTACGAGCAGTACTTC
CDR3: CASSLSPGGYEQYF

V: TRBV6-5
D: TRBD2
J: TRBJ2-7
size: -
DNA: TGTGCCAGCAGTCTCGGACTAGCGGGAGCTTACGAGCAGTACTTC
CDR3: CASSLGLAGAYEQYF

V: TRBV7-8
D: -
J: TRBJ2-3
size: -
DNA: TGTGCCAGCAGCTTAGAGAACGGAGATACGCAGTATTTT
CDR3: CASSLENGDTQYF

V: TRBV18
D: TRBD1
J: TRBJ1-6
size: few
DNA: TGTGCCAGCTCACCGGACAGGGGAGGTTCACCCCTCCACTTT
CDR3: CASSPDRGGSPLHF

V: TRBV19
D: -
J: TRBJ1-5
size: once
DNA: TGTGCCAGTAGTAGAGAGGAGCAGCCCCAGCATTTT
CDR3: CASSREEQPQHF

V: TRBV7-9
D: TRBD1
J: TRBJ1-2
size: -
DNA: TGTGCCAGCAGCCGACAGGGGGACTATGGCTACACCTTC
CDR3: CASSRQGDYGYTF

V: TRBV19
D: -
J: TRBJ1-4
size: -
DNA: TGTGCCAGTAGTACGGGCCGTAATGAAAAACTGTTTTTT
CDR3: CASSTGRNEKLFF

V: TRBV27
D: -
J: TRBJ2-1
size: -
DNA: TGTGCCAGCAGTCCCATAGGAGCGGGCTTACACAATGAGCAGTTCTTC
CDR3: CASSPIGAGLHNEQFF

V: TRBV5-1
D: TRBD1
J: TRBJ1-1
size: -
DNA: TGCGCCAGCAGCTCCACAGGGGTATTAACTGAAGCTTTCTTT
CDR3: CASSSTGVLTEAFF

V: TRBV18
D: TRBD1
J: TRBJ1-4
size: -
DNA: TGTGCCAGCTCATTCGGACAGGGCGGCGACGAAAAACTGTTTTTT
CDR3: CASSFGQGGDEKLFF

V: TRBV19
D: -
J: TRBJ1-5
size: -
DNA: TGTGCCAGTAGTCCCGGACAGATTAATCAGCCCCAGCATTTT
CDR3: CASSPGQINQPQHF

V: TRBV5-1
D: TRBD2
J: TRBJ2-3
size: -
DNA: TGCGCCAGCAGGAAGGCGGGGGACACAGATACGCAGTATTTT
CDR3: CASRKAGDTDTQYF

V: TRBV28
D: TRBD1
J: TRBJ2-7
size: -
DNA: TGTGCCAGCAGTTCGCCCGGGACAGGGCAAGGCGAGCAGTACTTC
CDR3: CASSSPGTGQGEQYF

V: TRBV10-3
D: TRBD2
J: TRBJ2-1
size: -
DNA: TGTGCCATCAGTGACCCCCTACTAGCGGGAGGGAGCAATGAGCAGTTCTTC
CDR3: CAISDPLLAGGSNEQFF

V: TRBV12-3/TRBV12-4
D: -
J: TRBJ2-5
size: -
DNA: TGTGCCAGCAGTCCGGAGAGAGAGACCCAGTACTTC
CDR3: CASSPERETQYF

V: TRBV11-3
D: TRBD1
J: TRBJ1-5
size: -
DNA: TGTGCCAGCAGGCACAGGGGGCAAGGACAGCCCCAGCATTTT
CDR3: CASRHRGQGQPQHF

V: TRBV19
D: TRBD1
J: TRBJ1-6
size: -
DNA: TGTGCCAGTAGGGCTGCAGGGGGCAGGACCTATAATTCACCCCTCCACTTT
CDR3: CASRAAGGRTYNSPLHF

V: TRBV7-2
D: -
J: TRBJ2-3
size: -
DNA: TGTGCCAGCAGCTTAGCTCGCAGCACAGATACGCAGTATTTT
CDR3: CASSLARSTDTQYF

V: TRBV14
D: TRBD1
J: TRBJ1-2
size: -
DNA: TGTGCCAGCAGCGCCCGACAGGGTAGTCTTGGCTACACCTTC
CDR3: CASSARQGSLGYTF

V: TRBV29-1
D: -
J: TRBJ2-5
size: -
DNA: TGCAGCGCGAAGGATCGGGAGACCCAGTACTTC
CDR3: CSAKDRETQYF